Listed here is a single TCR beta chain. Its target is not known. The PCR made use of 60 Vbeta and 13 Jbeta primers. TCRdb's copy holds only in-frame clones and misses some; the assay was immunoSEQ multiplex PCR. The table has about 160,000 clones, around 79% seen once. The data derive from a study of cytomegalovirus exposure and HLA in healthy donors. Background on the study: Prior work identified 100 million to 130 million unique TCR beta sequences in some 200 million T cells. Study observations and caveats: The investigators catalogued some 150 TCR beta chains as cytomegalovirus-associated.

CDR1 and CDR2 (germline): SEHNR, FQNEAQ (reference sequence). Trimming removed 5 bases from V and 0 bases from J, with 20 bases in between. This CDR3 comprises 19 residues. The rearrangement links TRBV7-9 to TRBJ2-6, with a tentative D call TRBD1 (5 bases). Specimen: PBMCs. The TCR originated in a man aged 40-49 years in good health and CMV-seronegative. CDR3 DNA: TGTGCCAGCAGCCTATCGACACATCGACAGTACTCTGGGGCCAACGTCCTGACTTTC. This codes for CASSLSTHRQYSGANVLTF.